The clone carrying this TCR beta chain was counted ten times or more. The data stem from a study of molecular identifiers for immune sequencing clone quantification. At the level of the study: In replicates, the authors split RNA from approximately 20,000 or 100,000 naive CD8 cells five ways and sequenced four.

Germline V gene lookup returns CDR1 DFQATT and CDR2 SNEGSKA (reference sequence). The CDR3 covers 18 residues. Unmatched junction bases numbered 13, after V lost 3 bases and J lost 3 bases. Naive CD8 T cells were sorted, and the gate applied was CD8+CD4-CCR7+CD45RA+. Methods described previously were used for bulk TCR libraries, and listed TCR primers were applied. Via MiXCR, TCRdb re-called the PCR reads, giving one row per CDR3 protein. Of 70,000 to 95,000 distinct CDR3 sequences in the sample, 15% to 20% were seen once. This chain joins TRBV20-1 and TRBJ2-7, with 14 nucleotides matching TRBD2. Sequencing used naive CD8+ T cells from blood, with Jurkat cell RNA spiked in. Subset specified: FACS-sorted CD8+CD4-CCR7+CD45RA+ naive T cells. The TCR sequence derives from a human donor in good health. Some libraries in this study had Jurkat cell RNA spiked in. DNA for the CDR3: TGCAGTGCTAGGGACCCGGGACTAGCGGGAGTAGGCGGCTACGAGCAGTACTTC. It encodes CSARDPGLAGVGGYEQYF.